Below, 6 T cell receptor beta chains from the same sample are listed, as sequenced in a study of T-cell memory formation after mild COVID-19. TCRdb re-called the 5' RACE reads with MiXCR, one entry per CDR3 protein. The table has about 90,000 distinct CDR3 sequences, around an eighth seen once. The sequencing sample was made of PBMCs or a T cell subset sorted from them (not recorded which). These receptors came from an adult woman who had mild COVID-19 (a few samples of this study predate the infection). Cell type and time point are not known.

This clonotype was recorded a few times. The V gene is TRBV7-2, the J gene TRBJ2-5; TRBD1 might be the D (5 bases). Germline CDR1 and CDR2: SGHTA and FQGNSA. The CDR3 totals 16 residues. Deletions cut 2 bases from V and 5 bases from J, with 18 bases between. Written as DNA, the CDR3 is TGTGCCAGCAGCTTATACGGACAATCACTTCGGGAGACCCAGTACTTC. Encoded protein: CASSLYGQSLRETQYF.

This chain links TRBV6-5 with TRBJ2-2; possibly TRBD1 for D (6 bases). With 2 bases removed from V and 7 bases from J, the gap between germline ends came to 11 bases. Per the germline V gene, CDR1 is MNHEY and CDR2 is SVGAGI. The CDR3 covers 14 residues. The CDR3 reads CASSYNTGIGELFF. The CDR3, as DNA: TGTGCCAGCAGTTACAACACAGGGATCGGGGAGCTGTTTTTT.

V is TRBV27 and J is TRBJ1-2, with D tentatively TRBD1 (5 bases). CDR1 and CDR2 from the germline V gene are MNHEY and SMNVEV (reference sequence). V was shortened by 0 bases and J by 8 bases, with 10 bases between the two germline ends. This CDR3 is built from 13 residues. The CDR3 is CASSLSIRAGYTF. The CDR3 bases are TGTGCCAGCAGTTTATCAATCAGGGCCGGCTACACCTTC.

The chain employs TRBV12-3 or TRBV12-4 and TRBJ1-1, with D tentatively TRBD1 (5 bases). V lost 3 bases to trimming and J lost 2 bases, with 13 bases between them. The CDR3 has 15 amino acids. The CDR3, as DNA: TGTGCCAGCAGTTTCGGGGACCCGGGAAACACTGAAGCTTTCTTT. It encodes CASSFGDPGNTEAFF.

This clonotype has just a few counts. The V and J genes are TRBV5-1 and TRBJ2-7; perhaps TRBD2 as D (6 bases). V was shortened by 4 bases and J by 0 bases, with 14 bases between the two germline ends. Germline V lookup: CDR1 SGHRS, CDR2 YFSETQ. The CDR3 loop spans 15 amino acids. CDR3 nucleotide sequence: TGCGCCAGCAGCCAAACTAGCTCACCCTCCTACGAGCAGTACTTC. It encodes CASSQTSSPSYEQYF.

The V call is TRBV2, the J call TRBJ1-1; 9 positions match TRBD1. Trimming at V came to 2 bases and at J to 4 bases, leaving 8 bases not matched to a gene. The CDR3 extends over 16 amino acids. CDR1 and CDR2 (germline): SNHLY, FYNNEI. The CDR3 coding sequence is TGTGCCAGCAGTGAAAAGTTTGGACAGGGGAGCACTGAAGCTTTCTTT. It encodes CASSEKFGQGSTEAFF.